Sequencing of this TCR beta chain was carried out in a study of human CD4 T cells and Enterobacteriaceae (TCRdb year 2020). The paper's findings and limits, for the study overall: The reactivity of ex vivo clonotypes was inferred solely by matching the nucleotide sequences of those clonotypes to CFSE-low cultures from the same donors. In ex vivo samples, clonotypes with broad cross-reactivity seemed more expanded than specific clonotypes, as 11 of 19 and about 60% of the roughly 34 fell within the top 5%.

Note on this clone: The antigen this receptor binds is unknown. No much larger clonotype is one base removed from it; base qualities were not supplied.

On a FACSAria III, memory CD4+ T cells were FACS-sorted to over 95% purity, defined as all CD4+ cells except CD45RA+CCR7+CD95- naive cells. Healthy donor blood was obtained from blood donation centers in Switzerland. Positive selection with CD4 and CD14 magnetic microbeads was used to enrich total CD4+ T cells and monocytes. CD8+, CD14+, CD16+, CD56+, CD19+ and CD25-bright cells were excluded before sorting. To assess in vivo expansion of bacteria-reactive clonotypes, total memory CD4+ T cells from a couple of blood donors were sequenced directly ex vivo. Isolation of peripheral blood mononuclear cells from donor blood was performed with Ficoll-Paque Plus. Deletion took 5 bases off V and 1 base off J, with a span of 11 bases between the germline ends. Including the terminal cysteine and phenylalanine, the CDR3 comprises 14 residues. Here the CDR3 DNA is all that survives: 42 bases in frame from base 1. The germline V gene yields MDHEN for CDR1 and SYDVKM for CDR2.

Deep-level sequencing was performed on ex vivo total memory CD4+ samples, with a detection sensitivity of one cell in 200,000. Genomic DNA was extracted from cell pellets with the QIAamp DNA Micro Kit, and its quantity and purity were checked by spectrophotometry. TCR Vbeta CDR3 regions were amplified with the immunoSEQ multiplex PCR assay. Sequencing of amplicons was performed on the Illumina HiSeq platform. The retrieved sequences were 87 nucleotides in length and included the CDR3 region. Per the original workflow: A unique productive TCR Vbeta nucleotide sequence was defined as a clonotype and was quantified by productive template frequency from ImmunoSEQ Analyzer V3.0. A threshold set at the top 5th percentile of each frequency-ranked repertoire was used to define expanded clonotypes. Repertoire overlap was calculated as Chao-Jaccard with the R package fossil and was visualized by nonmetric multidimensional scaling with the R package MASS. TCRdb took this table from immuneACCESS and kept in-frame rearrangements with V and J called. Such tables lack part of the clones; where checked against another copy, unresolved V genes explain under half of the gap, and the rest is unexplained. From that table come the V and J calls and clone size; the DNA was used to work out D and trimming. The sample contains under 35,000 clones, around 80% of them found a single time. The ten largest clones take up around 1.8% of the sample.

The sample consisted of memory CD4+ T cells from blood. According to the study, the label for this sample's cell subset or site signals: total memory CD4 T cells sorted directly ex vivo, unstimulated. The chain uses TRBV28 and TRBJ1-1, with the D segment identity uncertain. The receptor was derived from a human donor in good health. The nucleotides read TGTGCCAGCAGTAGGCCAGATAAGAACACTGAAGCTTTCTTT. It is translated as CASSRPDKNTEAFF.